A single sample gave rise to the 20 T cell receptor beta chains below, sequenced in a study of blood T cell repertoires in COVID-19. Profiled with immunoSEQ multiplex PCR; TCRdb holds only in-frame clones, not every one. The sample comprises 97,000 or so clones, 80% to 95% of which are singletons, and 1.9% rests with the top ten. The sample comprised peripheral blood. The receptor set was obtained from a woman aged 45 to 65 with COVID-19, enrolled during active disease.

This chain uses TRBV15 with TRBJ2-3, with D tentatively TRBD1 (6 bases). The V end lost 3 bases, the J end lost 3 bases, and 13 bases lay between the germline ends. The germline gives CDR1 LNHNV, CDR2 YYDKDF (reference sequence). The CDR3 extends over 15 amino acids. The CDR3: CATSSSRGRTDTQYF. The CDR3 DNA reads TGTGCCACCAGCAGTAGCAGGGGACGGACAGATACGCAGTATTTT.

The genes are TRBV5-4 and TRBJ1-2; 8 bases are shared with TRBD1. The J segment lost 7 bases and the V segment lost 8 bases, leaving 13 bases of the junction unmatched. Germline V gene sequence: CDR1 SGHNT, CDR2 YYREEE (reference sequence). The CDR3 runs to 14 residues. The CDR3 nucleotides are TGTGCCAGTCTTGAGCCAGGGGGCTCGGCTGGCTACACCTTC. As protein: CASLEPGGSAGYTF.

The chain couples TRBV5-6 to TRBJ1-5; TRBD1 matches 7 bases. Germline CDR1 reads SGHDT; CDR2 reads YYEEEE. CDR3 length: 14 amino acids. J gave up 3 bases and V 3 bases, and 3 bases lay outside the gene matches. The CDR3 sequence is CASSSTGFNQPQHF. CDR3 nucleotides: TGTGCCAGCAGCTCGACAGGGTTCAATCAGCCCCAGCATTTT.

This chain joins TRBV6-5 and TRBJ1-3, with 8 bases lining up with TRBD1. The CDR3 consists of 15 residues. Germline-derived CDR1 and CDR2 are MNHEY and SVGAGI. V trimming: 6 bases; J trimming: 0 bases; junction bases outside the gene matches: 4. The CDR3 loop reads CASRGTGSSGNTIYF. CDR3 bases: TGTGCCAGCAGGGGGACAGGAAGCTCTGGAAACACCATATATTTT.

The CDR3 loop reads CASNKRGNTEAFF. The CDR3 bases are TGTGCCAGCAATAAAAGGGGCAACACTGAAGCTTTCTTT. The chain couples TRBV28 to TRBJ1-1; a possible D gene is TRBD1 (5 bases). Per the germline V gene, CDR1 is MDHEN and CDR2 is SYDVKM. The CDR3 loop spans 13 amino acids. The ends were cut back, 7 bases at V and 2 bases at J, with 11 bases in the middle. The variable domain in full, completed from reference TRBV28 and TRBJ1-1, reads DVKVTQSSRYLVKRTGEKVFLECVQDMDHENMFWYRQDPGLGLRLIYFSYDVKMKEKGDIPEGYSVSREKKERFSLILESASTNQTSMYLCASNKRGNTEAFFGQGTRLTVV.

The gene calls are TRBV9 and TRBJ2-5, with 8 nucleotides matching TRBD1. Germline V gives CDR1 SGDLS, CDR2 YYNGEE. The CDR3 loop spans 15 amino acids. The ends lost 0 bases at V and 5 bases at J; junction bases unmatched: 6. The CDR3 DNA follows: TGTGCCAGCAGCGTAGACAGGGGGTTGGGGGAGACCCAGTACTTC. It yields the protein CASSVDRGLGETQYF.

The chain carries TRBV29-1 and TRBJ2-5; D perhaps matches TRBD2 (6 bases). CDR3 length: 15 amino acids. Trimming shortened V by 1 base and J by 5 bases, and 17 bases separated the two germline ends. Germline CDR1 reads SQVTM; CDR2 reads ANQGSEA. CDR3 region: CSVEGTGSGGETQYF. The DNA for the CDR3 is TGCAGCGTTGAAGGAACGGGCTCCGGAGGGGAGACCCAGTACTTC.

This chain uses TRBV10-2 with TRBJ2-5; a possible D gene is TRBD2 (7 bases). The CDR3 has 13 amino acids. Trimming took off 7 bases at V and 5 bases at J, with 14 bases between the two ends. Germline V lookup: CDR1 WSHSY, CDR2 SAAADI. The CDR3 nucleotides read TGCGCCAGCACATCCGCGGGGGCGGAGACCCAGTACTTC. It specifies CASTSAGAETQYF.

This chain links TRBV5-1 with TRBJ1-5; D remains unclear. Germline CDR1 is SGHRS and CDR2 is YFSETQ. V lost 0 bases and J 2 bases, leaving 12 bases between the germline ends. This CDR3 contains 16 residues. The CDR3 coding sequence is TGCGCCAGCAGCTTGGGGGCTTTGGAGGGCAATCAGCCCCAGCATTTT. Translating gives CASSLGALEGNQPQHF.

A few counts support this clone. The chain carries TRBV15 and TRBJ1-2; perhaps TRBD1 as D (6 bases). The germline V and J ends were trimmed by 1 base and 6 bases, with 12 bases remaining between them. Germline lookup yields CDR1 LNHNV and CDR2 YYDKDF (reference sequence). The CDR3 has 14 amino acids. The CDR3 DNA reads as TGTGCCACCAGCAGAGCGGACAGCCGGGATGGCTACACCTTC. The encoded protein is CATSRADSRDGYTF.

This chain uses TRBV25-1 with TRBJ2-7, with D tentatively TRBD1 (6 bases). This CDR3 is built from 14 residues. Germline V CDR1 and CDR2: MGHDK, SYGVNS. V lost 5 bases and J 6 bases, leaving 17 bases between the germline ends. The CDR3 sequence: CASSPPAGAVEQYF. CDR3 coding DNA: TGTGCCAGCAGTCCCCCCGCAGGGGCGGTCGAGCAGTACTTC.

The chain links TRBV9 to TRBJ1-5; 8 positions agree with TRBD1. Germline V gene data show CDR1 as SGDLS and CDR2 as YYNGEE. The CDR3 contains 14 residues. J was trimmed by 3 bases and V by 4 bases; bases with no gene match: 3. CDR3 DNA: TGTGCCAGCAGCCTGACAGGGGCCAATCAGCCCCAGCATTTT. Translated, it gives CASSLTGANQPQHF.

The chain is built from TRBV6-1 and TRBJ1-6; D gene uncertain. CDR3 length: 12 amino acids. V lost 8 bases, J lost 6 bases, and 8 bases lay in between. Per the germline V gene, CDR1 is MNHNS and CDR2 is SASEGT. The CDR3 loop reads CASGSGNSPLHF. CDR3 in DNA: TGTGCCAGCGGTTCCGGTAATTCACCCCTCCACTTT.

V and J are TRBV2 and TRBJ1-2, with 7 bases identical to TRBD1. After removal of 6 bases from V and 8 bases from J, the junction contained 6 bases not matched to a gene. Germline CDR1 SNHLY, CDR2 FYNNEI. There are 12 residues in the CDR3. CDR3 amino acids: CASRQGVRGYTF. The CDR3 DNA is TGTGCCAGCAGGCAGGGGGTACGAGGCTACACCTTC.

CDR3 residues: CSASRGYGYTF. The CDR3 DNA is TGCAGTGCTAGCCGCGGCTATGGCTACACCTTC. This chain connects TRBV20-1 to TRBJ1-2; D unclear. Germline lookup yields CDR1 DFQATT and CDR2 SNEGSKA (reference sequence). The CDR3 has 11 residues. V dropped 3 bases and J dropped 4 bases, with 6 bases sitting between them.

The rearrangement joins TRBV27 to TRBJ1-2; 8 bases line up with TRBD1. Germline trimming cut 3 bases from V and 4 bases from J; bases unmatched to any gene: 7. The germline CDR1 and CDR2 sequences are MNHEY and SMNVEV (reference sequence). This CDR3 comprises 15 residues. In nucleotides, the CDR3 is TGTGCCAGCAGTTTCGGACAGGGCGGGGGCTATGGCTACACCTTC. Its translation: CASSFGQGGGYGYTF.

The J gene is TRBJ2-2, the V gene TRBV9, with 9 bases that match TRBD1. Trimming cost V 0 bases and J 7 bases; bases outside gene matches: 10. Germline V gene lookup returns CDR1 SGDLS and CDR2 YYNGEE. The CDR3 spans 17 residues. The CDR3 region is CASSVAPEQGAGGELFF. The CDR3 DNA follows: TGTGCCAGCAGCGTAGCACCCGAACAGGGGGCAGGCGGGGAGCTGTTTTTT.

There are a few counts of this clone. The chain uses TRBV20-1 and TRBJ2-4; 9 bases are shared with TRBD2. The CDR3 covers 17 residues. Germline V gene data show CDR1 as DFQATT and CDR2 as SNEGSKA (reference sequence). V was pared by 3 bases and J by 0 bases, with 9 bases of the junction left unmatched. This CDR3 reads CSASASGEYLAKNIQYF. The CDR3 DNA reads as TGCAGTGCTAGTGCTAGCGGGGAATACCTAGCCAAAAACATTCAGTACTTC.

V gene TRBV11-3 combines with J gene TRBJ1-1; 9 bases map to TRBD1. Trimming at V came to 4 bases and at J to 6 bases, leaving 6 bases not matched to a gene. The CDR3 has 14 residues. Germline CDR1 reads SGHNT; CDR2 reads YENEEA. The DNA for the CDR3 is TGTGCCAGCAGCTCGGACAGGGGAAGGCCTGAAGCTTTCTTT. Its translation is CASSSDRGRPEAFF.

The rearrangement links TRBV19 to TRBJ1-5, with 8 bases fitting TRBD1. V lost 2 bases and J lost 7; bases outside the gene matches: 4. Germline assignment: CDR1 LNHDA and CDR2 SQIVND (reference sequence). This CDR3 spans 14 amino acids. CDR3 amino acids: CASSIQGASQPQHF. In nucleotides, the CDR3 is TGTGCCAGTAGTATACAGGGGGCTTCACAGCCCCAGCATTTT.